Below, one T cell receptor (beta chain) is given with its context. Its antigen has not been determined. Base qualities are not provided; no much larger clone lies one nucleotide away. The CDR3, from cysteine to phenylalanine, totals 16 residues. Only the CDR3 part of the read is kept: 48 bases, read in frame from the first base. The trim is 1 base for V and 2 bases for J, with a gap of 15 bases between the germline ends. Taken from the germline V gene, the CDR1 and CDR2 loops are SGHTA and FQGNSA. The entire isolated RNA was reverse transcribed using the High Capacity cDNA Reverse Transcription Kit, and thus expressed TCRB transcripts were sequenced. Deep immunoSEQ sequencing was applied to naive, central memory and regulatory T cell samples, giving an average of roughly 3.3 million total reads per sample. After sorted cells were lysed in RLT buffer, RNA was extracted with DNase-treated RNeasy Micro or Mini kits, with the choice depending on cell number. Each cell subset was processed on its own to prevent cross-contamination, while patient and healthy donor samples were processed together. The immunoSEQ multiplex PCR was used to amplify TCRB sequences from cDNA, generating 87-bp fragments that spanned the CDR3 region. Amplicons were sequenced on the Illumina HiSeq platform. From the authors' description of their analysis: Synthetic template baselines were used to correct PCR bias computationally, reads within Hamming distance 2 were collapsed, and singletons that could not be merged were discarded. Reads were aligned against IMGT so that V, D and J genes, CDR3 length and insertions or deletions at six rearrangement sites could be assigned. Within each subset, clonotype counts were normalized to the number of sorted cells before true diversity and Gini coefficients were calculated with the tcR R package. The overlap coefficient, calculated on TCRB nucleotide sequences, was used to measure repertoire sharing. Out-of-frame TCRB sequences from naive cells were analyzed as a proxy for the pre-selection repertoire. Drawn from immuneACCESS, this table holds only the in-frame rearrangements with V and J called that TCRdb kept. Clones are partly lost; checked studies trace under half to an unresolved V gene and leave the rest unexplained. V and J calls and clone size are those listed in that table; D and trimming were worked out from the DNA. The sample table shows 500,000 to 800,000 clones, and roughly 12% are seen once. The ten largest clones capture around 0.12% of the sample.

From each donor, a single peripheral blood sample of 100 to 150 mL on average was drawn into heparinised tubes. Naive, central memory, regulatory and stem cell-like memory CD4+ T cells were sorted on a BD FACSAria II using a panel including CD45RO, CCR7, CD25, CD127, CD95 and CD27. Every sorted population had a purity above 98%. PBMCs were isolated immediately by Lymphoprep density gradient centrifugation and stained directly without culture. To minimize batch effects, samples were stained and sorted in pairs, one healthy donor with one patient per experiment. The sample originates from a study of beta chain features in type 1 diabetes (dated by TCRdb to the late 2010s). As for the study more broadly: Mean age, gender distribution, total cell number and subset yield were not different between patients and healthy donors. Naive and central memory subsets were obtained from all 30 or so donors, but regulatory and stem cell-like memory subsets were isolated from only 8 patients and 8 healthy donors. A total of about 110,000,000 sorted cells were examined across all samples, and a strong correlation was observed between cell number per subset and RNA yield. The study compared TCRB repertoires of sorted circulating CD4+ T cell subsets between recently diagnosed type 1 diabetes patients and matched healthy donors. Broader findings and caveats from the paper: PCR might favor shorter templates, but patient and control samples were amplified and corrected together, so any skew would affect both groups equally. Because the HLA sub-analyses included only small numbers of individuals, any influence of HLA type on TCRB rearrangement was left unresolved. Naive, central memory and regulatory TCRB repertoires appeared to be more alike among patients than among healthy donors. Because cDNA rather than genomic DNA was sequenced, highly expressing activated cells could have been over-represented, although no difference in activation and CD3 levels was found between groups. At VDJ recombination sites, patients with type 1 diabetes made fewer insertions and deleted more nucleotides, a pattern implying thymic rearrangement abnormalities. In all four CD4+ subsets, TCRB CDR3 length was moderately but significantly shorter in type 1 diabetes patients.

The material sequenced was naive CD4+ T cells from blood. This specimen's cell subset or site label, per the study, means: true naive CD4+ T cells. This chain is built from TRBV7-2 and TRBJ2-7, and the D gene may be TRBD1, 5 bases matching. This clonotype was obtained from a man under 40 with type 1 diabetes. The nucleotide sequence reads TGTGCCAGCAGCTTAGAGTTATCCAGGGCCACCTACGAGCAGTACTTC. Protein translation: CASSLELSRATYEQYF.